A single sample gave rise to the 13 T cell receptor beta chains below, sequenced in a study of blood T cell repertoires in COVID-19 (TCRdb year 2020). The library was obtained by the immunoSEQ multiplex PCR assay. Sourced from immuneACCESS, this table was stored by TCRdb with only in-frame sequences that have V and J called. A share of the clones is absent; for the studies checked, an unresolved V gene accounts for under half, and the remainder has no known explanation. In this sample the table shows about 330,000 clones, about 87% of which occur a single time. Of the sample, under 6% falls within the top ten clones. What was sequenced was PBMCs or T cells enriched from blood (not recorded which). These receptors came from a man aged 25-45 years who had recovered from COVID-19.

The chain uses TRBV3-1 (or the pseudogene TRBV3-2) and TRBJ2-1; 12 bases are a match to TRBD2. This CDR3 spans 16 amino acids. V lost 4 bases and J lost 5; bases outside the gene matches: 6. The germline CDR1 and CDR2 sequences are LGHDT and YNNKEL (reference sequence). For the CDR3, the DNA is TGTGCCAGCAGCCTTCGGACTAGCGGGGCTCACAATGAGCAGTTCTTC. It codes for CASSLRTSGAHNEQFF.

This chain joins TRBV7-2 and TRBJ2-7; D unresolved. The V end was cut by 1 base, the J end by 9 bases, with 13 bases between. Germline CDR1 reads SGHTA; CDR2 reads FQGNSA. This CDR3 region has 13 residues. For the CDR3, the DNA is TGTGCCAGCAGCTTAGACTGGGCCAGCCCGCAGTACTTC. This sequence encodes CASSLDWASPQYF.

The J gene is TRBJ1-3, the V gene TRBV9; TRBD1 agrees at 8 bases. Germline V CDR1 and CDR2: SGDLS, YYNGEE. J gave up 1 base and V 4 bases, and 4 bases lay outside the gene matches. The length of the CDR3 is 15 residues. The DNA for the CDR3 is TGTGCCAGCAGCTCCCGGACAGGGTCTGGAAACACCATATATTTT. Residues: CASSSRTGSGNTIYF.

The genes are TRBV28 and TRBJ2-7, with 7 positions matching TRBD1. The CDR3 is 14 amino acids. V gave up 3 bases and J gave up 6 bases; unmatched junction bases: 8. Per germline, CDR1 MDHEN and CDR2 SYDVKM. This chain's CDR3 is CASSLTGIVGEQYF. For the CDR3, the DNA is TGTGCCAGCAGTTTGACAGGGATAGTCGGCGAGCAGTACTTC.

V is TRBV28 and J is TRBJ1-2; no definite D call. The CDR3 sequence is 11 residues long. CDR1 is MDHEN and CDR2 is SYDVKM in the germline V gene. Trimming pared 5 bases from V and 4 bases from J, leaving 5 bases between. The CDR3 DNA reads TGTGCCAGCAGTGGACTCTATGGCTACACCTTC. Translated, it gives CASSGLYGYTF.

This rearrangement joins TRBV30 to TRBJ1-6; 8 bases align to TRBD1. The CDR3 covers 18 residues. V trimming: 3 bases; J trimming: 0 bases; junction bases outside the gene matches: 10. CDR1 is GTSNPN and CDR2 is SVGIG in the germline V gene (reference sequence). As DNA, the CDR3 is TGTGCCTGGAGACGACAGGGGCGTTTGAGCTCCTATAATTCACCCCTCCACTTT. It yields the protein CAWRRQGRLSSYNSPLHF.

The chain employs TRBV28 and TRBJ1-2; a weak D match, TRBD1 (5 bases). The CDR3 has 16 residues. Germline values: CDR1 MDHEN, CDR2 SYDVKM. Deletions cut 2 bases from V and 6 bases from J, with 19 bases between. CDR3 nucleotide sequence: TGTGCCAGCAGTTTACCCCCGTGGGGCACCGCCGATGGCTACACCTTC. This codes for CASSLPPWGTADGYTF.

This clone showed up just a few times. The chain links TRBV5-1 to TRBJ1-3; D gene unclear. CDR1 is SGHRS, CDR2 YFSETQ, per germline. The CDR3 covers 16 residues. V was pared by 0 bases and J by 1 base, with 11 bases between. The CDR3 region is CASSLGVQASGNTIYF. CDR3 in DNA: TGCGCCAGCAGCTTGGGGGTCCAGGCTTCTGGAAACACCATATATTTT.

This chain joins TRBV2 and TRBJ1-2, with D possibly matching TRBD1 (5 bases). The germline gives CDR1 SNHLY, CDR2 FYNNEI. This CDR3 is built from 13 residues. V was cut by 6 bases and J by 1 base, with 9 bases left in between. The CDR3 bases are TGTGCCAGCAGCCTACAGGTTAACTATGGCTACACCTTC. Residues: CASSLQVNYGYTF.

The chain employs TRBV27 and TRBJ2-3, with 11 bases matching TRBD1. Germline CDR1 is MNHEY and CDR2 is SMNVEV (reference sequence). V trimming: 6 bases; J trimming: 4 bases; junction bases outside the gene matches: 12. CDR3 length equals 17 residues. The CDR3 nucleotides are TGTGCCAGCAGCTCCCTGGGGACAGGGGGTAGGGCAGATACGCAGTATTTT. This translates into CASSSLGTGGRADTQYF.

The CDR3 spells CASSGRTYEQYF. For the CDR3, the DNA is TGTGCCAGTAGTGGGAGAACCTACGAGCAGTACTTC. V usage is TRBV19 and J usage is TRBJ2-7; D might be TRBD2 (5 bases). V lost 5 bases to trimming and J lost 2 bases, with 7 bases between them. The length of the CDR3 is 12 residues. The germline gives CDR1 LNHDA, CDR2 SQIVND (reference sequence).

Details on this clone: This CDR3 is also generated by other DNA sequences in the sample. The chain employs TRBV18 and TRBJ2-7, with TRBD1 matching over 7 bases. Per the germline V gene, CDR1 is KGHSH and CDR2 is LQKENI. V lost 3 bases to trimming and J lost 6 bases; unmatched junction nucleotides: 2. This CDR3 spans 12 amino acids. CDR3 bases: TGTGCCAGCTCACCCGGGACAGCCGAGCAGTACTTC. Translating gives CASSPGTAEQYF.

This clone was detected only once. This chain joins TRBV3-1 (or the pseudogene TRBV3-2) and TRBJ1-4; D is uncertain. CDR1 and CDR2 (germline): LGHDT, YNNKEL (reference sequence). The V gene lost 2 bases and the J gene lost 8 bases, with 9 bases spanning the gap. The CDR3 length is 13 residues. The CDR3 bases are TGTGCCAGCAGCCAACACAGAACCGAAAAACTGTTTTTT. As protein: CASSQHRTEKLFF.